The clone carrying this TCR beta chain has just one count. CDR3 length: 12 residues. V was clipped by 7 bases and J by 7 bases; unmatched bases: 8. Germline CDR1 SQVTM, CDR2 ANQGSEA. The source of the sample is a study of cytomegalovirus exposure and HLA in healthy donors. Whole-study context: A prior study identified 117 million unique TCR beta sequences from some 200 million T cells.

PCR was performed using 60 Vbeta and 13 Jbeta primers. This table comes from immunoSEQ multiplex PCR, and its TCRdb copy is limited to in-frame clones, with some not included. The sample contains under 150,000 clones, about 77% of which appear only once. V is TRBV29-1 and J is TRBJ2-5; 8 bases map to TRBD2. The receptor was derived from a woman aged 40 to 50 in good health and CMV-seronegative. The material sequenced was PBMCs. The CDR3 protein is CSERQAGGTQYF. DNA for the CDR3: TGCAGCGAGCGACAGGCGGGAGGGACCCAGTACTTC.